This TCR beta chain was recorded in a study of blood T cell repertoires in COVID-19. Study information: Collection of acute and convalescent COVID-19 samples took place in the United States, Italy and Spain.

J lost 0 bases, V lost 4 bases, and 7 bases had no gene match. This CDR3 spans 16 amino acids. Germline V CDR1 and CDR2: LGHDT, YNNKEL (reference sequence). Generated by immunoSEQ multiplex PCR, the TCRdb table keeps only in-frame clones and is missing some. The table records approximately 120,000 clones, around 86% of them present only once. The rearrangement joins TRBV3-1 (or the pseudogene TRBV3-2) to TRBJ2-7; 9 bases agree with TRBD1. The sample was peripheral blood. This sequence was found in a man aged 80 or over with active or convalescent COVID-19. CDR3 coding DNA: TGTGCCAGCAGCCCATTGACAGGGGGTGCCTCCTACGAGCAGTACTTC. It translates to CASSPLTGGASYEQYF.